One T cell receptor (beta chain) is described in this entry. Its antigen is not known. The data are from a study of shared clonotypes between healthy human individuals. Study in general: Donors had three CD4 naive, three CD4 memory, two CD8 naive and one CD8 memory plate apiece. Broader study findings: Between a few donors, naive CD4 clonotypes were shared at a level of about 5%.

For every subset, genomic DNA was evenly distributed across several immunoSEQ plates. Using immunoSEQ multiplex PCR, the repertoire was profiled, and TCRdb retains in-frame clones only, with some absent. The sample includes some 1 million clones, around four fifths of them seen just once. Sequences were obtained from memory CD4+ T cells sorted from blood. As for subset: CD45RA-negative fraction. This receptor was obtained from a man aged 18 to 30 in good health.

The CDR3 loop reads CASRAGTGKLDTQYF. The CDR3 region has the DNA TGTGCCAGCAGAGCCGGGACAGGGAAGTTAGATACGCAGTATTTT. The genes are TRBV2 and TRBJ2-3, with 9 bases lining up with TRBD1. Germline V CDR1 and CDR2: SNHLY, FYNNEI. The V gene end was trimmed by 6 bases and the J gene end by 5 bases; junction bases not matched to a gene: 9. The CDR3 is 15 amino acids.